The T cell receptor (beta chain) under discussion was sequenced for a study of shared clonotypes between healthy human individuals. The germline V gene encodes CDR1 SGHTA and CDR2 FQGNSA. The CDR3 loop spans 13 amino acids. Trimming left V 5 bases short and J 7 bases short, with 12 bases between. An approximately 200 ng quantity of DNA, tens of thousands of T cell genomes, went into the sorted-subset replicate PCRs. Clones were sequenced by immunoSEQ multiplex PCR, and TCRdb holds only the in-frame ones, with some missing. Of some 1.5 million clones detected, roughly 95% appear once; the ten largest clones hold over 1%.

Sequenced sample: naive CD4+ T cells sorted from blood. Subset given: CD45RA+ positively selected. The receptor's source is a man aged 25-40 years in good health. The chain uses TRBV7-2 and TRBJ1-5; D gene unclear. For the CDR3, the DNA is TGTGCCAGCAGCGGGCGGGGAGGACAGCCCCAGCATTTT. This codes for CASSGRGGQPQHF.